These 20 T cell receptor beta chains were all obtained from the same sample, sequenced in a study of blood T cell repertoires in COVID-19. The table came from immunoSEQ multiplex PCR; TCRdb's copy has only in-frame clones and leaves some out. Of about 230,000 clones in the sample, roughly 80% were seen once. Sequenced: peripheral blood. All receptors come from a woman between 45 and 65 years old with acute or convalescent COVID-19.

The rearrangement uses TRBV5-5 and TRBJ2-1, with D tentatively TRBD1 (5 bases). Trimming removed 0 bases at V and 6 bases at J, with 13 bases between. The CDR3 is made up of 15 amino acids. Germline loops: CDR1 SGHKS, CDR2 YYEKEE (reference sequence). The CDR3 coding sequence is TGTGCCAGCAGCTTGGGCAGGGCTGTTCGCAATGAGCAGTTCTTC. It codes for CASSLGRAVRNEQFF.

The rearrangement links TRBV5-1 to TRBJ2-3; TRBD1 is a possible D gene (6 bases). V dropped 4 bases and J dropped 5 bases, with 17 bases sitting between them. The CDR3 contains 15 residues. In germline, CDR1 is SGHRS, CDR2 YFSETQ. The CDR3 region has the DNA TGCGCCAGCAGCGTACTGGACAGTCGGGAAGATACGCAGTATTTT. Protein: CASSVLDSREDTQYF.

The chain links TRBV25-1 to TRBJ2-1; 7 bases line up with TRBD2. V gave up 1 base and J gave up 12 bases; unmatched junction bases: 9. Germline V gene lookup returns CDR1 MGHDK and CDR2 SYGVNS. CDR3 length: 14 residues. The CDR3 region is CASSEFGRASGQFF. The CDR3 DNA reads as TGTGCCAGCAGTGAATTTGGGAGGGCCTCTGGGCAGTTCTTC.

The genes are TRBV7-6 and TRBJ2-1; 8 bases line up with TRBD1. Germline V lookup: CDR1 SGHVS, CDR2 FNYEAQ. This CDR3 is built from 16 residues. V shed 8 bases, J shed 7 bases, and the junction held 16 bases outside the gene matches. CDR3: CASLHKQGVDRNEQFF. The CDR3 coding sequence is TGTGCCAGCTTGCATAAACAGGGGGTGGACAGGAATGAGCAGTTCTTC.

This clone appeared a single time. The V call is TRBV5-1, the J call TRBJ2-2; a weak D match, TRBD2 (6 bases). V lost 0 bases and J lost 6, with 12 bases in between. The CDR3 extends over 15 amino acids. Germline CDR1 reads SGHRS; CDR2 reads YFSETQ. The chain's CDR3 is CASSLGQGGAGELFF. In nucleotides, the CDR3 is TGCGCCAGCAGCTTGGGGCAGGGAGGCGCCGGGGAGCTGTTTTTT.

The rearrangement links TRBV29-1 to TRBJ1-1, with 7 bases identical to TRBD1. With 7 bases clipped from V and 6 bases from J, the junction kept 8 bases outside the gene matches. The CDR3 length is 12 residues. Germline-derived CDR1 and CDR2 are SQVTM and ANQGSEA. The CDR3 DNA reads as TGCAGCGCCGGACAGGCGGGATCTGAAGCTTTCTTT. It specifies CSAGQAGSEAFF.

The chain has TRBV3-1 (or the pseudogene TRBV3-2) and TRBJ2-7; maybe TRBD1 (5 bases). Germline-derived CDR1 and CDR2 are LGHDT and YNNKEL (reference sequence). This CDR3 spans 14 amino acids. V lost 7 bases and J lost 1, with 14 bases in between. The CDR3 DNA reads TGTGCCAGCAAACAAACAGGTCTGTCCTACGAGCAGTACTTC. Protein product: CASKQTGLSYEQYF.

This clone was seen a single time. This chain joins TRBV5-4 and TRBJ2-5, with 11 bases lining up with TRBD1. Trimming took 0 bases from V and 4 from J; bases not matched to a gene: 2. Germline V gene data show CDR1 as SGHNT and CDR2 as YYREEE (reference sequence). The CDR3 sequence is 15 residues long. DNA of the CDR3: TGTGCCAGCAGCTTGGAGGACAGGGGGCGAGAGACCCAGTACTTC. This codes for CASSLEDRGRETQYF.

The J gene is TRBJ2-2, the V gene TRBV27; a weak D match, TRBD2 (6 bases). The CDR3 contains 16 residues. CDR1 is MNHEY and CDR2 is SMNVEV in the germline V gene (reference sequence). Trimming left V 1 base short and J 4 bases short, with 13 bases between. This chain's CDR3 is CASSLFSPGVTGELFF. CDR3 coding DNA: TGTGCCAGCAGTTTATTCTCCCCGGGGGTCACCGGGGAGCTGTTTTTT.

The rearrangement links TRBV5-1 to TRBJ2-7; TRBD1 is a possible D gene (5 bases). Deletions cut 0 bases from V and 5 bases from J, with 12 bases between. Germline V CDR1 and CDR2: SGHRS, YFSETQ. This CDR3 region has 14 residues. The CDR3 loop is CASSLVQGWDEQYF. In DNA form, the CDR3 reads TGCGCCAGCAGCTTGGTCCAGGGCTGGGACGAGCAGTACTTC.

This chain connects TRBV19 to TRBJ2-3; 8 bases are a match to TRBD2. Germline CDR1 reads LNHDA; CDR2 reads SQIVND (reference sequence). V lost 7 bases, J lost 7 bases, and 13 bases stayed unmatched. This CDR3 comprises 15 residues. The CDR3 DNA reads TGTGCCAGTACCCAACCGGGACTAGGGGGAAATACGCAGTATTTT. Translated: CASTQPGLGGNTQYF.

This clone was counted a few times. The V call is TRBV5-4, the J call TRBJ1-3; D possibly corresponds to TRBD1 (5 bases). Germline V CDR1 and CDR2: SGHNT, YYREEE (reference sequence). The CDR3 is 13 residues long. Trimming removed 5 bases at V and 3 bases at J, with 9 bases between. The CDR3 DNA sequence: TGTGCCAGCAGGTCGGGGGGTGGAAACACCATATATTTT. This gives the protein CASRSGGGNTIYF.

CDR3 DNA: TGTGCCAGCAGTTTGCTAGCGGGGGGGACCTACGAGCAGTACTTC. This codes for CASSLLAGGTYEQYF. The chain combines TRBV28 with TRBJ2-7; 12 positions match TRBD2. V lost 3 bases and J lost 2; bases outside the gene matches: 2. The V gene's germline CDR1 is MDHEN and CDR2 SYDVKM. This CDR3 contains 15 residues.

The V gene is TRBV9, the J gene TRBJ2-3, with 8 bases aligning to TRBD2. The trim removed 4 bases at V and 4 bases at J, leaving 8 bases unmatched. Germline loops: CDR1 SGDLS, CDR2 YYNGEE. The CDR3 sequence is 15 residues long. CDR3: CASSPRGGAPDTQYF. In nucleotides, the CDR3 is TGTGCCAGCAGCCCACGGGGGGGCGCACCAGATACGCAGTATTTT. The whole variable domain, filled in from reference TRBV9 and TRBJ2-3, reads DSGVTQTPKHLITATGQRVTLRCSPRSGDLSVYWYQQSLDQGLQFLIQYYNGEERAKGNILERFSAQQFPDLHSELNLSSLELGDSALYFCASSPRGGAPDTQYFGPGTRLTVL.

This rearrangement joins TRBV12-5 to TRBJ2-1; D uncertain. V lost 6 bases, J lost 4 bases, and 4 bases lay in between. CDR3 length equals 11 residues. CDR1 LGHNT and CDR2 FRNRAP come from the germline V gene. The DNA for the CDR3 is TGTGCTAGTGGCCCTTACAATGAGCAGTTCTTC. Its protein product is CASGPYNEQFF.

This chain uses TRBV3-1 (or the pseudogene TRBV3-2) with TRBJ2-3, with D unresolved. V was pared by 2 bases and J by 6 bases, with 9 bases between. The CDR3 runs 13 residues. The germline V gene encodes CDR1 LGHDT and CDR2 YNNKEL (reference sequence). CDR3 loop: CASSQYAEDTQYF. In DNA, the CDR3 is TGTGCCAGCAGCCAATATGCGGAGGATACGCAGTATTTT.

A single count supports this clone. V and J are TRBV19 and TRBJ2-5; D remains unclear. This CDR3 is built from 13 residues. V was cut by 4 bases and J by 2 bases, with 8 bases left in between. Germline CDR1 and CDR2: LNHDA and SQIVND (reference sequence). The DNA for the CDR3 is TGTGCCAGTAGTAATAACAAGCAAGAGACCCAGTACTTC. Protein: CASSNNKQETQYF.

The V gene is TRBV6-5, the J gene TRBJ1-5, with 9 bases fitting TRBD1. The V gene end was trimmed by 5 bases and the J gene end by 2 bases; junction bases not matched to a gene: 4. Looked up from germline, CDR1 is MNHEY and CDR2 is SVGAGI. CDR3 length: 15 residues. CDR3 sequence: CASSTTGGGNQPQHF. CDR3 DNA sequence: TGTGCCAGCAGTACAACAGGGGGCGGCAATCAGCCCCAGCATTTT.

The rearrangement uses TRBV24-1 and TRBJ1-5; D may be TRBD1 (5 bases). V was cut by 5 bases and J by 4 bases, with 8 bases left in between. Germline values: CDR1 KGHDR, CDR2 SFDVKD. The CDR3 has 13 amino acids. CDR3 residues: CATSVKGNQPQHF. In nucleotides, the CDR3 is TGTGCCACCAGTGTGAAGGGGAATCAGCCCCAGCATTTT.

The chain links TRBV4-2 to TRBJ2-2; TRBD2 is a possible D gene (5 bases). Germline-derived CDR1 and CDR2 are LGHNA and YNFKEQ. Trimming stripped 1 base from V and 4 bases from J, with 16 bases between. The CDR3 length is 17 residues. This chain's CDR3 is CASSQGRQIGVTGELFF. CDR3 sequence (DNA): TGTGCCAGCAGCCAAGGTCGGCAAATCGGGGTCACCGGGGAGCTGTTTTTT.